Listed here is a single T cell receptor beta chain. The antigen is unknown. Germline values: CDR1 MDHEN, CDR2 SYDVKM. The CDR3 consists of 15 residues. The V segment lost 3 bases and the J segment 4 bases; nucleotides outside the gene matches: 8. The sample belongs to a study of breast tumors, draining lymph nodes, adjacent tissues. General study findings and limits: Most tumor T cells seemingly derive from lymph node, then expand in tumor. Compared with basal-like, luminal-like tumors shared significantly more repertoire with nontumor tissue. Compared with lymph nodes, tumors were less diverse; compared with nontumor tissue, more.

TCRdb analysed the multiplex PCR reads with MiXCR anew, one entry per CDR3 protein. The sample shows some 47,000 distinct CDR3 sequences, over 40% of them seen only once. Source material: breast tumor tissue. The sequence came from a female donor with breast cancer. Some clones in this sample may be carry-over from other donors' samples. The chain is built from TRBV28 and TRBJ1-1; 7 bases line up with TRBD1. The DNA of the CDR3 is TGTGCCAGCAGTTTCAGGGGGGCGAAGTCCACTGAAGCTTTCTTT. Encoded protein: CASSFRGAKSTEAFF. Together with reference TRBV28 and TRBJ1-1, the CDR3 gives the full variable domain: DVKVTQSSRYLVKRTGEKVFLECVQDMDHENMFWYRQDPGLGLRLIYFSYDVKMKEKGDIPEGYSVSREKKERFSLILESASTNQTSMYLCASSFRGAKSTEAFFGQGTRLTVV.